This passage covers 27 T cell receptor beta chains from one sample sequenced in a study of cytomegalovirus exposure and HLA in healthy donors. Researchers ran the PCR with 60 Vbeta and 13 Jbeta primers. Profiled with immunoSEQ multiplex PCR; TCRdb holds only in-frame clones, not every one. The repertoire holds 100,000 to 150,000 clones, with roughly 80% as singletons. The source material was PBMCs. The receptors come from a boy younger than 18 in good health and CMV-seronegative.

This clone was picked up one time. The V call is TRBV4-1, the J call TRBJ2-3; perhaps TRBD2 as D (5 bases). Per the germline V gene, CDR1 is MGHRA and CDR2 is YSYEKL. V was pared by 0 bases and J by 6 bases, with 13 bases between. This CDR3 has 15 residues. For the CDR3, the DNA is TGCGCCAGCAGCCAAGAGGGAACTAGACGTGATACGCAGTATTTT. It is translated as CASSQEGTRRDTQYF.

This chain joins TRBV25-1 and TRBJ2-7, with D possibly TRBD1 on 8 matching bases. The V and J ends lost 4 bases and 3 bases respectively, with 25 bases between them. Germline CDR1 is MGHDK and CDR2 is SYGVNS. CDR3 length equals 18 residues. The CDR3 DNA is TGTGCCAGCAGTGGCCCGGGACAGGCTTCCGCGGGGGTCTACGAGCAGTACTTC. Its translation is CASSGPGQASAGVYEQYF.

The chain joins TRBV11-3 to TRBJ2-7, with D perhaps TRBD2 (6 bases). The V gene's germline CDR1 is SGHNT and CDR2 YENEEA. This CDR3 is built from 14 residues. V lost 5 bases and J lost 6, with 17 bases in between. This CDR3 reads CASSRSGDTGEQYF. The CDR3, as DNA: TGTGCCAGCAGCCGATCGGGGGATACAGGCGAGCAGTACTTC.

This chain links TRBV27 with TRBJ2-7, with 7 bases aligning to TRBD1. Germline V gene data show CDR1 as MNHEY and CDR2 as SMNVEV (reference sequence). The junction had 2 bases not matched to a gene; V was cut back by 7 bases and J by 5 bases. The CDR3 has 11 residues. The CDR3 nucleotides read TGTGCCAGCACAGGGGGTAACGAGCAGTACTTC. It translates to CASTGGNEQYF.

The J gene is TRBJ2-1, the V gene TRBV30; 9 nucleotides align to TRBD2. There are 15 residues in the CDR3. CDR1 and CDR2 (germline): GTSNPN, SVGIG (reference sequence). Trimming cost V 0 bases and J 0 bases; bases outside gene matches: 0. The CDR3 spells CAWSVLAGSYNEQFF. CDR3 in DNA: TGTGCCTGGAGTGTACTAGCGGGCTCCTACAATGAGCAGTTCTTC.

V usage is TRBV27 and J usage is TRBJ2-7; the match to TRBD2 covers 9 bases. Losses at the gene ends were 5 bases for V and 0 bases for J; bases not matched to a gene: 8. Germline V gene lookup returns CDR1 MNHEY and CDR2 SMNVEV (reference sequence). This CDR3 region has 16 residues. CDR3 DNA sequence: TGTGCCAGCAGTCCCGGGACTAGCTTATTCTCCTACGAGCAGTACTTC. Translating it yields CASSPGTSLFSYEQYF.

The rearrangement uses TRBV11-2 and TRBJ2-3; 8 positions match TRBD2. Germline V gene data show CDR1 as SGHAT and CDR2 as FQNNGV. The ends lost 7 bases at V and 10 bases at J; junction bases unmatched: 16. The CDR3 covers 15 residues. CDR3 bases: TGTGCCAGCACCCCCGTGGTAGCGGGGAGGGGATCGCAGTATTTT. Protein: CASTPVVAGRGSQYF.

The chain employs TRBV2 and TRBJ2-5; D may be TRBD1 (6 bases). The CDR3 spans 12 residues. Germline values: CDR1 SNHLY, CDR2 FYNNEI. The V end was cut by 7 bases, the J end by 5 bases, with 11 bases between. The CDR3 bases are TGTGCCAGCAACCAGGGGAAGGAGACCCAGTACTTC. It translates to CASNQGKETQYF.

This chain links TRBV27 with TRBJ2-7; TRBD2 agrees at 11 bases. The length of the CDR3 is 15 residues. V was clipped by 6 bases and J by 2 bases; unmatched bases: 6. Germline CDR1 MNHEY, CDR2 SMNVEV (reference sequence). The CDR3 DNA reads as TGTGCCAGCAGACCTCTAGCGGGAGGCACCTACGAGCAGTACTTC. Encoded protein: CASRPLAGGTYEQYF.

The chain is built from TRBV5-4 and TRBJ2-1, with TRBD2 identical over 13 bases. V was pared by 4 bases and J by 1 base, with 2 bases of the junction left unmatched. Germline loops: CDR1 SGHNT, CDR2 YYREEE (reference sequence). The CDR3 is made up of 16 amino acids. This CDR3 is CASSGLAGVSYNEQFF. CDR3 bases: TGTGCCAGCAGCGGACTAGCGGGAGTGTCCTACAATGAGCAGTTCTTC.

This clone has only a few counts. V is TRBV7-8 and J is TRBJ1-1, with TRBD1 as a possible D gene (5 bases). Looked up from germline, CDR1 is SGHVS and CDR2 is FQNEAQ. V was trimmed by 5 bases and J by 7 bases, leaving 14 bases between them. This CDR3 is built from 13 residues. The DNA for the CDR3 is TGTGCCAGCAGCCCAAGATTGGGGGGTGAAGCTTTCTTT. This codes for CASSPRLGGEAFF.

V is TRBV5-6 and J is TRBJ2-7; tentative D call: TRBD2 (5 bases). The germline gives CDR1 SGHDT, CDR2 YYEEEE. V shed 0 bases and J shed 2 bases, with 15 bases lying between them. The CDR3 has 16 residues. In DNA, the CDR3 is TGTGCCAGCAGCTTGGTCCCGGGAACCCCTCCCTACGAGCAGTACTTC. This codes for CASSLVPGTPPYEQYF.

J is TRBJ2-1 and V is TRBV6-5, with a possible D match to TRBD1 (5 bases). CDR1 and CDR2 (germline): MNHEY, SVGAGI. The CDR3 extends over 15 amino acids. Trimming stripped 0 bases from V and 5 bases from J, with 11 bases between. The CDR3 here is CASSYSTLGDNEQFF. CDR3 sequence (DNA): TGTGCCAGCAGTTACTCGACGCTAGGGGACAATGAGCAGTTCTTC.

V and J are TRBV4-1 and TRBJ2-1, with D hard to call. This CDR3 comprises 16 residues. CDR1 is MGHRA and CDR2 is YSYEKL in the germline V gene. The V end was cut by 1 base, the J end by 1 base, with 11 bases between. Written as DNA, the CDR3 is TGCGCCAGCAGCCAAGTAGACATGGTGTCCTACAATGAGCAGTTCTTC. It is translated as CASSQVDMVSYNEQFF.

This clone showed up just once. The chain uses TRBV2 and TRBJ1-4; D unresolved. The CDR3 totals 13 residues. The germline V gene encodes CDR1 SNHLY and CDR2 FYNNEI. Trimming cost V 2 bases and J 5 bases, with 6 bases left between them. The CDR3 DNA reads TGTGCCAGCAGTGAATCGGGGAATGAAAAACTGTTTTTT. Amino acid sequence: CASSESGNEKLFF.

The chain joins TRBV30 to TRBJ1-2, with D uncertain. Trimming shortened V by 0 bases and J by 1 base, and 6 bases separated the two germline ends. This CDR3 region has 13 residues. Germline V gives CDR1 GTSNPN, CDR2 SVGIG (reference sequence). CDR3 amino acids: CAWSVQVNYGYTF. CDR3 DNA sequence: TGTGCCTGGAGTGTACAAGTTAACTATGGCTACACCTTC.

The rearrangement uses TRBV25-1 and TRBJ2-1, with TRBD2 matching 8 bases. V lost 8 bases, J lost 6 bases, and 6 bases stayed unmatched. The CDR3 is 13 residues long. Germline V gene data show CDR1 as MGHDK and CDR2 as SYGVNS. The CDR3 loop reads CASGGLGRNEQFF. The CDR3 DNA reads as TGTGCCAGCGGGGGACTAGGGCGCAATGAGCAGTTCTTC.

This clone was seen only once. The chain combines TRBV4-1 with TRBJ1-2, with 8 positions matching TRBD1. The CDR3 consists of 16 residues. Germline V gene lookup returns CDR1 MGHRA and CDR2 YSYEKL. With 0 bases clipped from V and 2 bases from J, the junction kept 5 bases outside the gene matches. CDR3 sequence (DNA): TGCGCCAGCAGCCAAGATCAGGGGGCAAACAACTATGGCTACACCTTC. It codes for CASSQDQGANNYGYTF.

The chain joins TRBV5-4 to TRBJ2-5; TRBD2 matches 14 bases. After removal of 4 bases from V and 6 bases from J, the junction contained 11 bases not matched to a gene. This CDR3 is 17 amino acids long. CDR1 is SGHNT and CDR2 is YYREEE in the germline V gene (reference sequence). The CDR3 sequence is CASSLGTSGRVRKTQYF. The CDR3 DNA reads as TGTGCCAGCAGCCTAGGGACTAGCGGGAGAGTAAGAAAGACCCAGTACTTC. Looking up the rest from reference TRBV5-4 and TRBJ2-5 gives the full variable domain: ETGVTQSPTHLIKTRGQQVTLRCSSQSGHNTVSWYQQALGQGPQFIFQYYREEENGRGNFPPRFSGLQFPNYSSELNVNALELDDSALYLCASSLGTSGRVRKTQYFGPGTRLLVL.

The chain has TRBV7-9 and TRBJ1-1; possible D gene TRBD1, 5 bases. The germline gives CDR1 SEHNR, CDR2 FQNEAQ (reference sequence). Trimming stripped 0 bases from V and 6 bases from J, with 5 bases between. The CDR3 spans 12 residues. The CDR3 coding sequence is TGTGCCAGCAGCTTAGCGACAGCTGAAGCTTTCTTT. It yields the protein CASSLATAEAFF. Full variable domain (outside the CDR3, taken from reference TRBV7-9 and TRBJ1-1): DTGVSQNPRHKITKRGQNVTFRCDPISEHNRLYWYRQTLGQGPEFLTYFQNEAQLEKSRLLSDRFSAERPKGSFSTLEIQRTEQGDSAMYLCASSLATAEAFFGQGTRLTVV.

The chain combines TRBV30 with TRBJ1-4; a weak D match, TRBD1 (6 bases). The CDR3 totals 14 residues. The germline gives CDR1 GTSNPN, CDR2 SVGIG (reference sequence). V dropped 3 bases and J dropped 0 bases, with 8 bases sitting between them. The CDR3 loop reads CAWRGDTTNEKLFF. CDR3 DNA sequence: TGTGCCTGGAGGGGGGACACAACTAATGAAAAACTGTTTTTT.

The chain couples TRBV30 to TRBJ2-1; D not resolved. CDR1 is GTSNPN and CDR2 is SVGIG in the germline V gene (reference sequence). There are 14 residues in the CDR3. Trimming left V 1 base short and J 0 bases short, with 7 bases between. The CDR3 sequence: CAWSARNSYNEQFF. In DNA form, the CDR3 reads TGTGCCTGGAGTGCCAGGAACTCCTACAATGAGCAGTTCTTC.

The chain couples TRBV29-1 to TRBJ2-3; maybe TRBD1 (6 bases). The V end lost 0 bases, the J end lost 5 bases, and 15 bases lay between the germline ends. Germline assignment: CDR1 SQVTM and CDR2 ANQGSEA. The CDR3 contains 15 residues. DNA of the CDR3: TGCAGCGTTGAAGAACAGGGCGATCTAGAAGATACGCAGTATTTT. Its protein is CSVEEQGDLEDTQYF.

The chain has TRBV27 and TRBJ2-5; possibly TRBD2 for D (6 bases). CDR3 length: 12 residues. From germline, CDR1 is MNHEY and CDR2 SMNVEV (reference sequence). Trimming took 6 bases from V and 4 from J, leaving 9 bases between them. CDR3 sequence reads: CASRTGVETQYF. The CDR3 DNA follows: TGTGCCAGCAGGACGGGAGTAGAGACCCAGTACTTC.

V usage is TRBV19 and J usage is TRBJ1-5; 8 bases map to TRBD1. The CDR3 consists of 12 residues. Germline trimming cut 10 bases from V and 7 bases from J; bases unmatched to any gene: 6. In germline, CDR1 is LNHDA, CDR2 SQIVND (reference sequence). CDR3 sequence: CAIGQGTQPQHF. The DNA of the CDR3 is TGTGCCATAGGACAGGGCACCCAGCCCCAGCATTTT.

The chain is built from TRBV29-1 and TRBJ2-7, with 8 bases identical to TRBD2. CDR1 is SQVTM, CDR2 ANQGSEA, per germline. The trim removed 0 bases at V and 6 bases at J, leaving 10 bases unmatched. The CDR3 is 15 residues long. The CDR3 region has the DNA TGCAGCGTTGAAGATTGGCGAGCGGGAGAGTTCGAGCAGTACTTC. Translation gives CSVEDWRAGEFEQYF.

This sequence joins TRBV4-1 and TRBJ2-3; D is perhaps TRBD2 (6 bases). The CDR3 spans 16 residues. Germline lookup yields CDR1 MGHRA and CDR2 YSYEKL. Trimming left V 2 bases short and J 5 bases short, with 17 bases between. The CDR3, as DNA: TGCGCCAGCAGCCAAAACTACCGGGAGAACGGAGATACGCAGTATTTT. Its translation: CASSQNYRENGDTQYF.